One and the same sample provided the 10 T cell receptor beta chains below, sequenced in a study of blood T cell repertoires in COVID-19. Only in-frame clones appear in the TCRdb table, and some are missing; sequencing was by immunoSEQ multiplex PCR. The profile covers under 200,000 clones, with more than 70% appearing a single time and 5.5% to 8% taken by the ten largest. The sample was peripheral blood. Every receptor here comes from a man between 45 and 60 years old with active or convalescent COVID-19.

The rearrangement joins TRBV19 to TRBJ1-2; 8 positions match TRBD1. Trimming at V came to 3 bases and at J to 6 bases, leaving 9 bases not matched to a gene. CDR3 size: 15 residues. CDR1 is LNHDA and CDR2 is SQIVND in the germline V gene (reference sequence). Here the CDR3 reads CASSINRRQGHGYTF. CDR3 sequence (DNA): TGTGCCAGTAGTATCAACCGGAGACAGGGGCATGGCTACACCTTC. The full variable domain, with the rest looked up from reference TRBV19 and TRBJ1-2, is DGGITQSPKYLFRKEGQNVTLSCEQNLNHDAMYWYRQDPGQGLRLIYYSQIVNDFQKGDIAEGYSVSREKKESFPLTVTSAQKNPTAFYLCASSINRRQGHGYTFGSGTRLTVV.

In this sample, this clone turned up once. The genes are TRBV5-4 and TRBJ2-5, with TRBD2 as a possible D gene (5 bases). The V end was cut by 3 bases, the J end by 5 bases, with 17 bases between. The CDR3 consists of 15 residues. Germline V lookup: CDR1 SGHNT, CDR2 YYREEE (reference sequence). The CDR3 nucleotides read TGTGCCAGCAGCTCGGGGAAGACGGAGAGGGAGACCCAGTACTTC. Its translation is CASSSGKTERETQYF.

The chain is built from TRBV18 and TRBJ1-2; 9 bases align to TRBD1. The CDR3 length is 15 residues. CDR1 and CDR2 from the germline V gene are KGHSH and LQKENI. J was trimmed by 7 bases and V by 0 bases; bases with no gene match: 6. This chain's CDR3 is CASSPPETGGFGYTF. CDR3 DNA: TGTGCCAGCTCACCACCGGAGACAGGGGGGTTTGGCTACACCTTC. The full variable domain, with the rest looked up from reference TRBV18 and TRBJ1-2, is NAGVMQNPRHLVRRRGQEARLRCSPMKGHSHVYWYRQLPEEGLKFMVYLQKENIIDESGMPKERFSAEFPKEGPSILRIQQVVRGDSAAYFCASSPPETGGFGYTFGSGTRLTVV.

The chain links TRBV5-1 to TRBJ2-7; weak D call: TRBD2 (5 bases). In germline, CDR1 is SGHRS, CDR2 YFSETQ. The V and J ends lost 0 bases and 0 bases respectively, with 13 bases between them. The CDR3 totals 16 residues. The CDR3 nucleotides read TGCGCCAGCAGCTTGGGGACGGTCGGGGTCTCCTACGAGCAGTACTTC. This sequence encodes CASSLGTVGVSYEQYF.

This clone was recorded only once. The V call is TRBV5-1, the J call TRBJ2-3, with no clear D. The germline V and J ends were trimmed by 3 bases and 0 bases, with 5 bases remaining between them. This CDR3 comprises 13 residues. CDR1 and CDR2 (germline): SGHRS, YFSETQ. In DNA, the CDR3 is TGCGCCAGCAGCTCAACTAGCACAGATACGCAGTATTTT. Its translation is CASSSTSTDTQYF.

The V call is TRBV18, the J call TRBJ2-2; no clear D. This CDR3 has 16 residues. V shed 0 bases and J shed 0 bases, with 8 bases lying between them. The V gene's germline CDR1 is KGHSH and CDR2 LQKENI. CDR3 nucleotides: TGTGCCAGCTCACCACCCGGTCAGGCGAACACCGGGGAGCTGTTTTTT. Its protein is CASSPPGQANTGELFF.

The chain is built from TRBV6-1 and TRBJ1-5, with D maybe TRBD1 (5 bases). V lost 2 bases and J 6 bases, leaving 14 bases between the germline ends. Germline CDR1 reads MNHNS; CDR2 reads SASEGT. The length of the CDR3 is 15 residues. This chain's CDR3 is CASSESGERGQPQHF. The CDR3 DNA follows: TGTGCCAGCAGTGAATCGGGGGAAAGAGGTCAGCCCCAGCATTTT.

This clone was counted a few times. The V and J genes are TRBV3-1 (or the pseudogene TRBV3-2) and TRBJ1-1, with D possibly matching TRBD1 (5 bases). V lost 8 bases, J lost 3 bases, and 22 bases lay in between. The CDR3 totals 16 residues. CDR1 is LGHDT, CDR2 YNNKEL, per germline (reference sequence). The CDR3 protein is CASALRWGGEYTEAFF. The CDR3 DNA is TGTGCCAGCGCTCTACGTTGGGGGGGAGAATACACTGAAGCTTTCTTT.

The rearrangement joins TRBV3-1 (or the pseudogene TRBV3-2) to TRBJ1-6; 7 bases line up with TRBD1. The V gene end was trimmed by 4 bases and the J gene end by 9 bases; junction bases not matched to a gene: 0. The germline CDR1 and CDR2 sequences are LGHDT and YNNKEL (reference sequence). The CDR3 is made up of 12 amino acids. The CDR3 coding sequence is TGTGCCAGCAGCCGACAGGGTTCACCCCTCCACTTT. Protein product: CASSRQGSPLHF.

V is TRBV11-1 and J is TRBJ2-7, with D maybe TRBD1 (5 bases). V gave up 3 bases and J gave up 5 bases, with 14 bases separating them. CDR1 is SGHAT, CDR2 FQDESV, per germline (reference sequence). CDR3 length: 14 residues. The CDR3 DNA follows: TGTGCCAGCAGCTTTACAGGCCCGGACGACGAGCAGTACTTC. Its translation: CASSFTGPDDEQYF.